This is a list of T cell receptor beta chains from one sample in a study of blood T cell repertoires in COVID-19. The protocol was immunoSEQ multiplex PCR, while the TCRdb copy is restricted to in-frame clones and leaves out a portion. The repertoire holds some 85,000 clones, with about 77% as singletons. The sample was peripheral blood. Receptors originate from a man aged 65-85 years with COVID-19, enrolled during active disease. CDR3s include the opening cysteine and the closing phenylalanine or tryptophan. D genes are given only for firm matches. Clone size appears in some rows only: once, few, many, or a class for an expanded clone.

v_call: TRBV2; d_call: TRBD1; j_call: TRBJ2-7; clone_size: -; cdr3_nt: TGTGCCAGCACCCCGGACGACAGGGGGCGCGAGCAGTACTTC; cdr3_aa: CASTPDDRGREQYF
v_call: TRBV3-1/TRBV3-2; d_call: -; j_call: TRBJ1-1; clone_size: few; cdr3_nt: TGTGCCAGCAGCCGAGGGTCTGAAGCTTTCTTT; cdr3_aa: CASSRGSEAFF
v_call: TRBV28; d_call: TRBD1; j_call: TRBJ1-5; clone_size: once; cdr3_nt: TGTGCCAGCAGCCCCAGTCCAGGGGGTGTTAGCAATCAGCCCCAGCATTTT; cdr3_aa: CASSPSPGGVSNQPQHF
v_call: TRBV6-4; d_call: -; j_call: TRBJ1-2; clone_size: few; cdr3_nt: TGTGCCAGCACCCTGCGGGCAGGTTCCTATGGCTACACCTTC; cdr3_aa: CASTLRAGSYGYTF
v_call: TRBV29-1; d_call: TRBD2; j_call: TRBJ2-3; clone_size: -; cdr3_nt: TGCAGCGTTGGTAACCTAGCGGGGGGGAGCACAGATACGCAGTATTTT; cdr3_aa: CSVGNLAGGSTDTQYF
v_call: TRBV11-2; d_call: TRBD2; j_call: TRBJ2-2; clone_size: -; cdr3_nt: TGTGCCAGCAGCTTAGCGGGGGGGCAGGCCGGGGAGCTGTTTTTT; cdr3_aa: CASSLAGGQAGELFF
v_call: TRBV19; d_call: -; j_call: TRBJ2-6; clone_size: -; cdr3_nt: TGTGCCAGTAGTAGCATCAGGGATTCTGGGGCCAACGTCCTGACTTTC; cdr3_aa: CASSSIRDSGANVLTF
v_call: TRBV29-1; d_call: -; j_call: TRBJ1-1; clone_size: -; cdr3_nt: TGCAGCGTTCACCGTGGGAGGAACACTGAAGCTTTCTTT; cdr3_aa: CSVHRGRNTEAFF
v_call: TRBV7-9; d_call: -; j_call: TRBJ1-2; clone_size: -; cdr3_nt: TGTGCCAGCAGCTCCGAGGCCGCTAACTATGGCTACACCTTC; cdr3_aa: CASSSEAANYGYTF
v_call: TRBV7-9; d_call: -; j_call: TRBJ1-3; clone_size: -; cdr3_nt: TGTGCCAGCAGCTTTAGCGACACCCTATCTGGAAACACCATATATTTT; cdr3_aa: CASSFSDTLSGNTIYF
v_call: TRBV30; d_call: TRBD1; j_call: TRBJ1-2; clone_size: few; cdr3_nt: TGTGCCTGCCGACAGGGGGCGGACTATGGCTACACCTTC; cdr3_aa: CACRQGADYGYTF
v_call: TRBV5-1; d_call: -; j_call: TRBJ2-5; clone_size: -; cdr3_nt: TGCGCCAGCAGCTTGGCCGAGCAAGAGACCCAGTACTTC; cdr3_aa: CASSLAEQETQYF
v_call: TRBV10-1; d_call: TRBD1; j_call: TRBJ2-7; clone_size: -; cdr3_nt: TGCGCCAGCAGTTTTGACAGGGCCTACGAGCAGTACTTC; cdr3_aa: CASSFDRAYEQYF
v_call: TRBV19; d_call: -; j_call: TRBJ2-3; clone_size: -; cdr3_nt: TGTGCCAGTAGTATCAACACAGATACGCAGTATTTT; cdr3_aa: CASSINTDTQYF
v_call: TRBV11-2; d_call: -; j_call: TRBJ2-1; clone_size: -; cdr3_nt: TGTGCCAGCAGCTTAGTGTTATCAGGGAACGCCTACAATGAGCAGTTCTTC; cdr3_aa: CASSLVLSGNAYNEQFF
v_call: TRBV2; d_call: -; j_call: TRBJ2-1; clone_size: many; cdr3_nt: TGTGCCAGCAGGACACAGGGTAATGAGCAGTTCTTC; cdr3_aa: CASRTQGNEQFF
v_call: TRBV28; d_call: -; j_call: TRBJ1-4; clone_size: -; cdr3_nt: TGTGCCAGCAGTCCTCGGGTCTCTCGCCATGAAAAACTGTTTTTT; cdr3_aa: CASSPRVSRHEKLFF
v_call: TRBV18; d_call: -; j_call: TRBJ1-1; clone_size: many; cdr3_nt: TGTGCCAGCTCACCAAGGGGCCCTGAAGCTTTCTTT; cdr3_aa: CASSPRGPEAFF
v_call: TRBV5-6; d_call: TRBD1; j_call: TRBJ1-2; clone_size: once; cdr3_nt: TGTGCCAGCACCGAAGCGGGACAGGGGTTTGGTGGCTACACCTTC; cdr3_aa: CASTEAGQGFGGYTF
v_call: TRBV7-6; d_call: -; j_call: TRBJ2-1; clone_size: -; cdr3_nt: TGTGCCAGCAGCCCAGATCACAATGAGCAGTTCTTC; cdr3_aa: CASSPDHNEQFF
v_call: TRBV18; d_call: TRBD1; j_call: TRBJ1-2; clone_size: -; cdr3_nt: TGTGCCAGCTCACCACAGGGGGCAGCTAACTATGGCTACACCTTC; cdr3_aa: CASSPQGAANYGYTF
v_call: TRBV2; d_call: TRBD1; j_call: TRBJ1-5; clone_size: -; cdr3_nt: TGTGCCAGCAAGATCGACAGGGCTGGCAATCAGCCCCAGCATTTT; cdr3_aa: CASKIDRAGNQPQHF
v_call: TRBV12-5; d_call: TRBD1; j_call: TRBJ1-3; clone_size: -; cdr3_nt: TGTGCTAGTGGTTTGACAGACAGGGTTAGTAACACCATATATTTT; cdr3_aa: CASGLTDRVSNTIYF
v_call: TRBV6-5; d_call: -; j_call: TRBJ2-6; clone_size: -; cdr3_nt: TGTGCCAGCAGCTCACAGGGAAGTGGGGCCAACGTCCTGACTTTC; cdr3_aa: CASSSQGSGANVLTF
v_call: TRBV19; d_call: -; j_call: TRBJ2-3; clone_size: -; cdr3_nt: TGTGCCAGTAGTGGCCCAGAAGATACGCAGTATTTT; cdr3_aa: CASSGPEDTQYF
v_call: TRBV11-1; d_call: -; j_call: TRBJ1-2; clone_size: -; cdr3_nt: TGTGCCAGCCGTCCGCGGGGCCAGGCCTATGGCTACACCTTC; cdr3_aa: CASRPRGQAYGYTF